What follows is one T cell receptor (beta chain) and its context. As yet, its antigen is unknown. This sample stems from a study of cytomegalovirus exposure and HLA in healthy donors. Whole-study findings and limits: A missense variant in DCLRE1C was later tied to TCR beta V- and J-gene trimming. Some public TCRs appeared in many individuals, while most sequences were rare.

The PCR employed 60 Vbeta primers together with 13 Jbeta primers. Using immunoSEQ multiplex PCR, the repertoire was profiled, and TCRdb retains in-frame clones only, with some absent. The table shows 110,000 or so clones, with around 80% occurring only once. This TCR derives from a woman younger than 30 in good health and CMV-seronegative. The sample comprised PBMCs.

CDR3 in amino acids: CASPRQVRHPCTDTQYF. The DNA for the CDR3 is TGTGCCAGTCCTCGACAGGTCCGTCACCCCTGCACAGATACGCAGTATTTT. The chain links TRBV27 to TRBJ2-3, with a weak D call TRBD1 (6 bases). This CDR3 region has 17 residues. Looked up from germline, CDR1 is MNHEY and CDR2 is SMNVEV (reference sequence). Trimming removed 9 bases from V and 1 base from J, with 23 bases in between.